These 7 T cell receptor beta chains share one sample of origin, sequenced in a study of blood T cell repertoires in COVID-19. The repertoire was sequenced with immunoSEQ multiplex PCR; TCRdb's copy has only in-frame clones and lacks some. The sample has 210,000 or so clones, around 84% seen once. The specimen sequenced was peripheral blood. These TCRs come from a woman older than 75 with active or convalescent COVID-19.

The V call is TRBV24-1, the J call TRBJ2-1, with 9 bases fitting TRBD1. Germline CDR1 KGHDR, CDR2 SFDVKD. Trimming took 4 bases from V and 2 from J; bases not matched to a gene: 5. The CDR3 is made up of 16 amino acids. The CDR3 is CATSEAGQGTYNEQFF. The CDR3 region has the DNA TGTGCCACCAGTGAAGCGGGACAGGGAACCTACAATGAGCAGTTCTTC.

This chain links TRBV25-1 with TRBJ2-7; D is perhaps TRBD1 (5 bases). The CDR3 consists of 13 residues. The V and J ends lost 6 bases and 0 bases respectively, with 9 bases between them. Germline V lookup: CDR1 MGHDK, CDR2 SYGVNS. The CDR3 bases are TGTGCCAGCAGCAGGGTGGGCTCCTACGAGCAGTACTTC. This codes for CASSRVGSYEQYF.

The chain links TRBV7-2 to TRBJ2-2; TRBD1 matches 9 bases. The CDR3 is 18 amino acids. Trimming at V came to 1 base and at J to 5 bases, leaving 11 bases not matched to a gene. The germline gives CDR1 SGHTA, CDR2 FQGNSA. The CDR3 DNA sequence: TGTGCCAGCAGCTTAGGTGGGGGGACAGGGAGGTTGACCGGGGAGCTGTTTTTT. It codes for CASSLGGGTGRLTGELFF.

The chain uses TRBV24-1 and TRBJ2-5; 7 nucleotides align to TRBD1. The ends lost 11 bases at V and 5 bases at J; junction bases unmatched: 7. The CDR3 covers 12 residues. Germline CDR1 KGHDR, CDR2 SFDVKD. CDR3 residues: CASQGVGETQYF. Here the CDR3 DNA reads TGTGCCAGCCAGGGGGTGGGGGAGACCCAGTACTTC.

The gene calls are TRBV14 and TRBJ2-1, with 9 nucleotides matching TRBD2. Germline CDR1 and CDR2: SGHDN and FVKESK. The J segment lost 0 bases and the V segment lost 2 bases, leaving 17 bases of the junction unmatched. This CDR3 region has 21 residues. The CDR3, as DNA: TGTGCCAGCAGCCAACAGGTAAATGTGCTAGCGGGAAACCGCTCCTACAATGAGCAGTTCTTC. Translated: CASSQQVNVLAGNRSYNEQFF.

The chain recombines TRBV9 with TRBJ2-5, with D uncertain. The V and J ends lost 0 bases and 7 bases respectively, with 16 bases between them. The CDR3 extends over 15 amino acids. Germline V gene lookup returns CDR1 SGDLS and CDR2 YYNGEE. The CDR3 DNA follows: TGTGCCAGCAGCGTAGGGAACAACCCCCCGGGGACCCAGTACTTC. It codes for CASSVGNNPPGTQYF.

A single count supports this clone. The J gene is TRBJ2-7, the V gene TRBV7-6, with D unresolved. The CDR3 is made up of 11 amino acids. In germline, CDR1 is SGHVS, CDR2 FNYEAQ. Trimming took 7 bases from V and 3 from J, leaving 7 bases between them. The DNA of the CDR3 is TGTGCCAGCATCCAAATCTACGAGCAGTACTTC. This gives the protein CASIQIYEQYF. The full variable domain, in which reference TRBV7-6 and TRBJ2-7 provide the parts outside the CDR3, is GAGVSQSPRYKVTKRGQDVALRCDPISGHVSLYWYRQALGQGPEFLTYFNYEAQQDKSGLPNDRFSAERPEGSISTLTIQRTEQRDSAMYRCASIQIYEQYFGPGTRLTVT.